This T cell receptor (beta chain) came from a study of T cells in localized non-small cell lung cancer. About this clone itself: Its antigen remains unknown.

Data came from immunoSEQ multiplex PCR; TCRdb stores just in-frame clones and leaves some out. Of around 91,000 clones listed, roughly 90% were seen once; the top ten hold roughly 15%. CDR1 is SGHNT, CDR2 YYREEE, per germline (reference sequence). V dropped 3 bases and J dropped 2 bases, with 14 bases sitting between them. The CDR3 extends over 15 amino acids. Study conclusions and caveats: Elevated circulating T cell density in blood was associated with longer overall survival. Sequencing, confined to only one tumor region, leaves heterogeneity possible. Among the top 100 tumor clones, a median about 57 appeared in adjacent lung.

This material consisted of peripheral blood, taken before any cancer treatment. The chain carries TRBV5-4 and TRBJ1-1; D remains unclear. The receptor was derived from a man aged 35-75 years with stage I squamous cell lung carcinoma. The CDR3 DNA sequence: TGTGCCAGCAGCTCGGGTATGGAAACCAACACTGAAGCTTTCTTT. Amino acid sequence: CASSSGMETNTEAFF.